The rows below give T cell receptor beta chains drawn from one sample of a study of shared clonotypes between healthy human individuals. This table comes from immunoSEQ multiplex PCR, and its TCRdb copy is limited to in-frame clones, with some not included. The sample consists of about 660,000 clones, 74% of them appearing once. Sequencing was carried out using memory CD4+ T cells sorted from blood. The receptors derive from a woman aged 30 to 39 in good health. CDR3s include the opening cysteine and the closing phenylalanine or tryptophan. Size values are once, few and many counts, or a class for expanded clones, and some rows have none.

clone_size | j_call | v_call | cdr3_aa
- | TRBJ2-7 | TRBV7-2 | CASSNQAGGPYEQYF
- | TRBJ2-3 | TRBV10-2 | CASSAGLAGGSTDTQYF
- | TRBJ2-7 | TRBV6-1 | CASSPPGGRIYEQYF
- | TRBJ1-4 | TRBV4-1 | CASSQGWGAGEKLFF
- | TRBJ2-5 | TRBV5-1 | CASSAGVGETQYF
- | TRBJ2-7 | TRBV28 | CASRAYRANYEQYF
- | TRBJ1-2 | TRBV13 | CASRRIASNYGYTF
few | TRBJ2-1 | TRBV19 | CASSIGGTRARNEQFF
- | TRBJ2-1 | TRBV29-1 | CSVDRPGNEQFF
once | TRBJ2-5 | TRBV5-6 | CASSSEGLTQETQYF
- | TRBJ2-5 | TRBV28 | CAATGLAGETQYF
- | TRBJ2-7 | TRBV11-2 | CASSFGIAGAYEQYF
- | TRBJ2-1 | TRBV30 | CAWRAGLAGEQFF
- | TRBJ2-3 | TRBV7-9 | CASSLNWAGGDTQYF
few | TRBJ1-5 | TRBV28 | CASAAPYSNQPQHF
few | TRBJ2-3 | TRBV9 | CASSVGVTDTQYF
few | TRBJ1-5 | TRBV28 | CASRLPGQGSYQPQHF
- | TRBJ2-7 | TRBV7-8 | CASSLDQGPISYEQYF
- | TRBJ2-7 | TRBV27 | CASPFRGRLHVSSSYEQYF
many | TRBJ1-4 | TRBV2 | CASTRGQEKLFF
few | TRBJ1-2 | TRBV6-1 | CASSLEAFAGYTF
- | TRBJ2-5 | TRBV11-3 | CASSPGLAGGQETQYF
- | TRBJ1-4 | TRBV14 | CASSLGSEKLFF
- | TRBJ2-2 | TRBV18 | CASSPWTSDTGELFF
- | TRBJ2-2 | TRBV7-8 | CASSLNRLANTGELFF
- | TRBJ1-2 | TRBV4-1 | CASSQDDVRKDGYTF
- | TRBJ1-2 | TRBV28 | CASRPAIGQGAKGYTF
- | TRBJ2-5 | TRBV18 | CASSQTGLETQYF